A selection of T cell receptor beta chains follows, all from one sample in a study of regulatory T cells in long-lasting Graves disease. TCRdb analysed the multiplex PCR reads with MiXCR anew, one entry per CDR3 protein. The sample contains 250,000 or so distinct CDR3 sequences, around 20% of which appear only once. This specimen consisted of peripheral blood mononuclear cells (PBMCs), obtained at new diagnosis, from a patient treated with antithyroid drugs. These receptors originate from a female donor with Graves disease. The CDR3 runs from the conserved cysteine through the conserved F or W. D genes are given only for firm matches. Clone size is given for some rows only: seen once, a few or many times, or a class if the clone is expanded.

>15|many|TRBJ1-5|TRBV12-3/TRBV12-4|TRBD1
CASSLGTGYNQPQHF
TGTGCCAGCAGTCTCGGGACAGGGTACAATCAGCCCCAGCATTTT
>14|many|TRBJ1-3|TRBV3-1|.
CASSQAGLGNTIYF
TGTGCCAGCAGCCAAGCGGGGCTCGGAAACACCATATATTTT
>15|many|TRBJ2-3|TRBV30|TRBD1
CAWSRQGSRADTQYF
TGTGCCTGGAGTAGACAGGGATCGAGAGCAGATACGCAGTATTTT
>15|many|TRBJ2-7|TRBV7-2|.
CASSLAPDTDYEQYF
TGTGCCAGCAGCTTAGCACCCGACACAGACTACGAGCAGTACTTC
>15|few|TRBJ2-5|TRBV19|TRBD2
CASMMTSGLQETQYF
TGTGCCAGTATGATGACTAGCGGACTCCAAGAGACCCAGTACTTC
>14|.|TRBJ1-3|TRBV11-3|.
CASSRGQSGNTIYF
TGTGCCAGCAGCCGCGGACAATCTGGAAACACCATATATTTT
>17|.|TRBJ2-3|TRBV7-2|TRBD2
CASGRLAGTGSRGTQYF
TGTGCCAGCGGCCGACTAGCGGGCACCGGGAGCCGGGGTACGCAGTATTTT
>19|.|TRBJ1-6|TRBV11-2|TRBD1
CASREGGQRTNFYNSPLHF
TGTGCCAGCAGGGAGGGGGGACAGCGGACAAACTTTTATAATTCACCCCTCCACTTT
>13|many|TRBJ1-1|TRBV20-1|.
CSARVYREIEAFF
TGCAGTGCTAGAGTCTACAGGGAAATTGAAGCTTTCTTT
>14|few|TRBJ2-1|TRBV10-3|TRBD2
CAAAGLAGVNEQFF
TGTGCCGCCGCGGGACTAGCGGGAGTCAATGAGCAGTTCTTC
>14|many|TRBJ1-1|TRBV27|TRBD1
CASRWTGRNTEAFF
TGTGCCAGCAGGTGGACAGGGCGAAACACTGAAGCTTTCTTT
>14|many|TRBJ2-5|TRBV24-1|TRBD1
CATSDPTGKETQYF
TGTGCCACCAGTGACCCGACAGGGAAAGAGACCCAGTACTTC
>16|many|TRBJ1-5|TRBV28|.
CASSSGQKYSNQPQHF
TGTGCCAGCAGCTCCGGACAGAAATATAGCAATCAGCCCCAGCATTTT
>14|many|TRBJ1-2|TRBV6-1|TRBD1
CASNLDRDGAGYTF
TGTGCCAGCAACCTTGACAGGGACGGCGCTGGCTACACCTTC
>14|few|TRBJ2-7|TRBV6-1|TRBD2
CASAMSSGGIEQYF
TGTGCCAGCGCCATGTCTAGCGGGGGGATCGAGCAGTACTTC
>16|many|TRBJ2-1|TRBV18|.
CASSPSGLGSYNEQFF
TGTGCCAGCTCACCATCGGGACTTGGTTCCTACAATGAGCAGTTCTTC
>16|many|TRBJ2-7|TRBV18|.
CASSPDMQQLGYEQYF
TGTGCCAGCTCACCAGATATGCAGCAGCTGGGGTACGAGCAGTACTTC
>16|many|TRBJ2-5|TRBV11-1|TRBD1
CASSLGTGPRGETQYF
TGTGCCAGCAGTCTCGGGACAGGGCCGAGGGGAGAGACCCAGTACTTC
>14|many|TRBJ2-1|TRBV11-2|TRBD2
CASSLDPLAGAPFF
TGTGCCAGCAGCTTGGACCCACTAGCGGGGGCACCGTTCTTC
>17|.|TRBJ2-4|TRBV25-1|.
CASSESRAGVAKNIQYF
TGTGCCAGCAGTGAATCGCGGGCGGGTGTAGCCAAAAACATTCAGTACTTC
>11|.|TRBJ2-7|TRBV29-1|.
CSVGQLYEQYF
TGCAGCGTTGGGCAGCTCTACGAGCAGTACTTC
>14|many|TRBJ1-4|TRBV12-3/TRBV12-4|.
CASSDSLTNEKLFF
TGTGCCAGCAGTGACAGTTTAACTAATGAAAAACTGTTTTTT
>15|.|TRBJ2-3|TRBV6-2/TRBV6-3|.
CASSYGGARVDTQYF
TGTGCCAGCAGTTACGGGGGGGCCCGGGTGGATACGCAGTATTTT
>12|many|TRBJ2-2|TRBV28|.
CASNRATGELFF
TGTGCCAGCAACAGGGCCACCGGGGAGCTGTTTTTT
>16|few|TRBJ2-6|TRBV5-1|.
CASTLGQISGANVLTF
TGCGCCAGCACCTTGGGCCAGATCTCTGGGGCCAACGTCCTGACTTTC
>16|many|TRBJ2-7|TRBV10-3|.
CAISEIGCRWAYEQYF
TGTGCCATCAGTGAGATCGGTTGTCGGTGGGCCTACGAGCAGTACTTC
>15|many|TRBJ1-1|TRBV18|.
CASSPGGGQNTEAFF
TGTGCCAGCTCACCGGGGGGCGGACAGAACACTGAAGCTTTCTTT
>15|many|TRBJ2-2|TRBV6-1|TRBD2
CASSPAGMNTGELFF
TGTGCCAGCAGTCCAGCGGGGATGAACACCGGGGAGCTGTTTTTT
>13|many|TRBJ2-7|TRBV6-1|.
CASSEALRGEQYF
TGTGCCAGCAGTGAAGCGCTCAGAGGAGAGCAGTACTTC
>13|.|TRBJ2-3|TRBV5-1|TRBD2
CASSRTSPDTQYF
TGCGCCAGCAGCAGGACTAGCCCAGATACGCAGTATTTT
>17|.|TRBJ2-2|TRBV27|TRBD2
CASSLSSASGSPGELFF
TGTGCCAGCAGTTTATCGTCGGCTAGCGGGAGCCCCGGGGAGCTGTTTTTT
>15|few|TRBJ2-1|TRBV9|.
CASSVAVTDKNEQFF
TGTGCCAGCAGCGTAGCTGTGACTGACAAGAATGAGCAGTTCTTC
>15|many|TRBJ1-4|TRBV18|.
CASSPPSSNNEKLFF
TGTGCCAGCTCACCTCCTTCCAGCAATAATGAAAAACTGTTTTTT
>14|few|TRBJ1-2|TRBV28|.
CASSRSGANYGYTF
TGTGCCAGCAGTCGCTCAGGCGCTAACTATGGCTACACCTTC
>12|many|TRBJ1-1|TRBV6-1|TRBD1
CASSDRGKEAFF
TGTGCCAGCAGCGACAGGGGGAAGGAAGCTTTCTTT
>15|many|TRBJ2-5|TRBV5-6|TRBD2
CASSSSGGARETQYF
TGTGCCAGCAGCTCTAGCGGGGGGGCACGAGAGACCCAGTACTTC
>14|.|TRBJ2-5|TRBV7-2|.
CASSLGDVQETQYF
TGTGCCAGCTCGCTCGGCGACGTACAAGAGACCCAGTACTTC
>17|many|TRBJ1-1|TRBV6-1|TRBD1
CASRTLQKTGMNAEAFF
TGTGCCAGCAGAACTCTCCAGAAGACAGGGATGAACGCTGAAGCTTTCTTT
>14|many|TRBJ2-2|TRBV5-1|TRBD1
CASSPGQGDGELFF
TGCGCCAGCAGCCCCGGACAGGGGGACGGGGAGCTGTTTTTT
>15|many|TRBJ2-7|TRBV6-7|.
CASSYPRPGSYEQYF
TGTGCCAGCAGTTACCCCCGACCCGGCTCCTACGAGCAGTACTTC
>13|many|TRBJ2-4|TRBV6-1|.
CASSENGGGSGNF
TGTGCCAGCAGTGAAAACGGAGGGGGGAGTGGAAACTTC